The clone carrying this T cell receptor beta chain was seen a few times. Its antigen is unknown. RNA extraction and reverse transcription yielded cDNA as sequencing template. The table came from immunoSEQ multiplex PCR; TCRdb's copy has only in-frame clones and leaves some out. The sample includes 120,000 or so clones, roughly 50% seen only once; the top ten take approximately 31%. The data derive from a study of CD8+ T cells in alopecia areata. Looking at the study overall: The SALT score measured affected scalp surface percentage in treated patients.

General study results and limits: Uncertainty remains about how baseline CD8+ expansion links to response, with one nonresponder. Clarity of TCR sharing across patients fell short of that in mice, possibly HLA-related.

Germline assignment: CDR1 SQVTM and CDR2 ANQGSEA. Between the trimmed V and J ends, which lost 4 bases and 7 bases, there was a span of 21 bases. CDR3 size: 15 residues. Treatment reported: oral pan-JAK inhibitor, 5-10 mg twice daily. The source material was CD8+ T cells sorted from blood, sampled at week 4, from a patient treated with tofacitinib. The chain employs TRBV29-1 and TRBJ2-3; TRBD1 is a possible D gene (6 bases). This receptor was obtained from a human donor with alopecia areata. Here the CDR3 DNA reads TGCAGCGTTGTCCGTACAGGGACACCTTTCTATACGCAGTATTTT. This translates into CSVVRTGTPFYTQYF.